This T cell receptor beta chain stems from a study of T cell repertoires in cytomegalovirus infection (dated by TCRdb to 2018 to 2020). Context from the whole study: The HLA type of each donor mattered for the analysis, because public TCR beta signatures pointed to carriage of CMV infection along with the matching HLA type.

For sequencing, an Illumina HiSeq 1500 was employed. TCRdb cleaned the public reads at Q25 with fastp, built clones with MiXCR and kept in-frame beta chains. Each record represents a unique CDR3 protein, reported with the most common genes and DNA among its rows. Recorded for this sample are about 530,000 distinct CDR3 sequences; about a quarter of them occurred a single time. The ten most abundant clones make up over 10% of the sample. Per the germline V gene (reference sequence), SEHNR is the CDR1 and FQNEAQ is the CDR2. Trimming at the junction amounts to 5 bases on V and 0 bases on J, and the germline ends lie 18 bases apart. The CDR3 has 17 amino acids, counting the end cysteine and phenylalanine. This entry keeps only the CDR3 DNA: 51 bases, framed from base 1. As regards this clonotype: The target of this receptor is not known. Nothing much larger sits one base from this clone, and base qualities are not available.

What the authors observed across the whole study: In both this cohort and an independent cohort of 352 donors, the cumulative frequency of public TCR beta family members distinguished carriers of CMV infection plus the relevant HLA type. The ex vivo response was dominated by HLA-C-restricted CMV-specific TCR beta clonotypes, which also provided the single most frequent clonotype in two of eight donors.

The sequence derives from a human donor in good health (CMV status not recorded). Some clones in this sample may be carry-over from other donors' samples. Sequencing used PBMCs. The rearrangement joined TRBV7-9 to TRBJ2-3; the D gene is possibly TRBD2, with 5 bases matching. The CDR3 reads as follows: CASSPYVRASSTDTQYF. The nucleotides read TGTGCCAGCAGCCCTTACGTGCGGGCCTCTAGCACAGATACGCAGTATTTT.